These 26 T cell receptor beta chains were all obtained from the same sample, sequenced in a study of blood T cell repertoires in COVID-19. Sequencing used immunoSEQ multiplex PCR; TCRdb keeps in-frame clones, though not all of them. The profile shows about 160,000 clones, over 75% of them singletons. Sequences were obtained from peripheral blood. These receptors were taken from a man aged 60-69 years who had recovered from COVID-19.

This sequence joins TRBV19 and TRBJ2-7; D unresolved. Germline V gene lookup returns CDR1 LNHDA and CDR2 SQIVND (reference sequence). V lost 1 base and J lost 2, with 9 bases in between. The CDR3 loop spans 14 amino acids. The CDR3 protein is CASSIAGTTYEQYF. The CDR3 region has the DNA TGTGCCAGTAGTATAGCTGGCACTACCTACGAGCAGTACTTC. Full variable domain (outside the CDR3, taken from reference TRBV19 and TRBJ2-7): DGGITQSPKYLFRKEGQNVTLSCEQNLNHDAMYWYRQDPGQGLRLIYYSQIVNDFQKGDIAEGYSVSREKKESFPLTVTSAQKNPTAFYLCASSIAGTTYEQYFGPGTRLTVT.

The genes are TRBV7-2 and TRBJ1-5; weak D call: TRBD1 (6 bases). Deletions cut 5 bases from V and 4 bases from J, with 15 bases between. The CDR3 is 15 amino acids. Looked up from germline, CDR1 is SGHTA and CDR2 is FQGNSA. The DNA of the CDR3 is TGTGCCAGCAGCCTAACTACAGGGCGGAATCAGCCCCAGCATTTT. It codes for CASSLTTGRNQPQHF.

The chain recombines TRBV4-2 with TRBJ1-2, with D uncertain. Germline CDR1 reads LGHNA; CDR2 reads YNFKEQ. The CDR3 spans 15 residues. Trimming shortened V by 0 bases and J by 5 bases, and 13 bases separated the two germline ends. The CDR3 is CASSQDRASGYGYTF. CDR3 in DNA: TGTGCCAGCAGCCAAGATCGGGCCTCGGGGTATGGCTACACCTTC.

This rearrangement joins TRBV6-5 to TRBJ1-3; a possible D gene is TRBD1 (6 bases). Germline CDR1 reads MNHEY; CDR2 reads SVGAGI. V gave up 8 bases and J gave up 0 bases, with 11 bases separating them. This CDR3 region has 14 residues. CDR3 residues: CASRDNLSGNTIYF. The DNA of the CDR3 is TGTGCCAGCCGGGACAATCTCTCTGGAAACACCATATATTTT.

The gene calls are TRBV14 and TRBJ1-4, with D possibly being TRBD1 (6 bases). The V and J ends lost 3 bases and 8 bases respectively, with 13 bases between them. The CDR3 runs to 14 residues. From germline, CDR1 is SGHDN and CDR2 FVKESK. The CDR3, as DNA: TGTGCCAGCAGCCAGGGGGGGCTTGGGGAAAAACTGTTTTTT. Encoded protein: CASSQGGLGEKLFF.

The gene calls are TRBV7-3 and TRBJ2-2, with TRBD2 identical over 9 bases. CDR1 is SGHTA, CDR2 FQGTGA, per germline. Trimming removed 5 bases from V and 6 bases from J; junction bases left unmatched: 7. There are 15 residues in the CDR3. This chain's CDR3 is CASSLSGGRAGELFF. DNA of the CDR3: TGTGCCAGCAGCCTCAGCGGGGGGCGAGCCGGGGAGCTGTTTTTT.

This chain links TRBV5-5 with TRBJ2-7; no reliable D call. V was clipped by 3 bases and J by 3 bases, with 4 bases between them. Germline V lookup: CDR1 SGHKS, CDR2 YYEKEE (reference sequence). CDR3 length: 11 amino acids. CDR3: CASSSLYEQYF. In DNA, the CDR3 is TGTGCCAGCAGCTCCCTCTACGAGCAGTACTTC.

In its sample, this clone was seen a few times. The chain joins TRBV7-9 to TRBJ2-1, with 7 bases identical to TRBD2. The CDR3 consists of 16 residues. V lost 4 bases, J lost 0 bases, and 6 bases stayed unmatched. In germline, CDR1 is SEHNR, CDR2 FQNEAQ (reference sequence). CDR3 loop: CASSSTSPRSYNEQFF. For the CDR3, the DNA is TGTGCCAGCAGCTCGACTAGCCCCCGCTCCTACAATGAGCAGTTCTTC.

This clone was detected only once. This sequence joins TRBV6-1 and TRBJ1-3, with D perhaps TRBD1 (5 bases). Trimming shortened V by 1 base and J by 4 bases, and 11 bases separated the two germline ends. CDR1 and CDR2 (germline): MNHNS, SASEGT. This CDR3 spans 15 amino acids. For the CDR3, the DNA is TGTGCCAGCAGTGAAGGGGGCAGGGCAGGAAACACCATATATTTT. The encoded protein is CASSEGGRAGNTIYF.

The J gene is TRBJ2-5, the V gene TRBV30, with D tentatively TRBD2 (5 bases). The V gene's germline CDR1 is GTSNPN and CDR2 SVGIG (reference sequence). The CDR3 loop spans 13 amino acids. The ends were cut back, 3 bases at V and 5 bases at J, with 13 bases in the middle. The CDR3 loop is CAWSATTDETQYF. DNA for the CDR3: TGTGCCTGGAGCGCGACTACAGACGAGACCCAGTACTTC.

The DNA of the CDR3 is TGTGCCAGCAGTGGACAGGGGGGCTACAATGAGCAGTTCTTC. Translating gives CASSGQGGYNEQFF. V and J are TRBV2 and TRBJ2-1, with 9 bases fitting TRBD1. V lost 4 bases and J lost 3; bases outside the gene matches: 1. The CDR3 contains 14 residues. Per the germline V gene, CDR1 is SNHLY and CDR2 is FYNNEI.

CDR3 region: CASSPGQANKNIQYF. In DNA, the CDR3 is TGCGCCAGCAGCCCGGGACAGGCCAACAAAAACATTCAGTACTTC. This sequence joins TRBV5-1 and TRBJ2-4, with 8 bases that match TRBD1. The V and J ends lost 4 bases and 3 bases, in that order; junction bases with no gene match: 6. Germline-derived CDR1 and CDR2 are SGHRS and YFSETQ. The CDR3 extends over 15 amino acids.

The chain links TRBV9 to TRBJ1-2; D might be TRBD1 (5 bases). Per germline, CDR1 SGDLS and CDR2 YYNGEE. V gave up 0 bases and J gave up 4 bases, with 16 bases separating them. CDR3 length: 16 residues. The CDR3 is CASSVELSGVGYGYTF. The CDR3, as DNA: TGTGCCAGCAGCGTAGAACTCTCGGGGGTCGGCTATGGCTACACCTTC.

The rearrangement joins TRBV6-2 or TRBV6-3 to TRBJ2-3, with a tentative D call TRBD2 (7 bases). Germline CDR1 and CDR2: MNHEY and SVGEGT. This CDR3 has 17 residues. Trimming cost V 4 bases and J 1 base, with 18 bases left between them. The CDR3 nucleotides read TGTGCCAGCAGTTGGGAGGGGGGGCAGATAGGCACAGATACGCAGTATTTT. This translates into CASSWEGGQIGTDTQYF.

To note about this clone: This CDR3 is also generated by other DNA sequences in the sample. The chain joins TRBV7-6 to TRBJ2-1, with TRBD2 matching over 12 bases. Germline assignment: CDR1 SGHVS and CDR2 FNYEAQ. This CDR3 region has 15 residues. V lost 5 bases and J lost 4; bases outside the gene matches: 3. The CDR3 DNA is TGTGCCAGCAGCCTCGGACTAGCGGGGTACAATGAGCAGTTCTTC. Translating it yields CASSLGLAGYNEQFF.

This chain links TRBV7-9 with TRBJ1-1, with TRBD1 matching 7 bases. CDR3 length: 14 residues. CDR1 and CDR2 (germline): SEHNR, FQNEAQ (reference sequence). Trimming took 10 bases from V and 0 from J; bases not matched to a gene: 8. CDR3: CATIQGTLNTEAFF. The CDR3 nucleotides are TGTGCCACGATACAGGGGACCCTGAACACTGAAGCTTTCTTT.

Here the CDR3 DNA reads TGTGCCAGTAGTAAACCGGGACAGGGGGCAGGGTTGGTAGATCTAACCAAAAACATTCAGTACTTC. This sequence encodes CASSKPGQGAGLVDLTKNIQYF. V gene TRBV19 combines with J gene TRBJ2-4; 12 nucleotides line up with TRBD1. The ends lost 4 bases at V and 2 bases at J; junction bases unmatched: 21. The CDR3 has 22 residues. Germline values: CDR1 LNHDA, CDR2 SQIVND (reference sequence). Supplemented by reference TRBV19 and TRBJ2-4, the full variable domain reads DGGITQSPKYLFRKEGQNVTLSCEQNLNHDAMYWYRQDPGQGLRLIYYSQIVNDFQKGDIAEGYSVSREKKESFPLTVTSAQKNPTAFYLCASSKPGQGAGLVDLTKNIQYFGAGTRLSVL.

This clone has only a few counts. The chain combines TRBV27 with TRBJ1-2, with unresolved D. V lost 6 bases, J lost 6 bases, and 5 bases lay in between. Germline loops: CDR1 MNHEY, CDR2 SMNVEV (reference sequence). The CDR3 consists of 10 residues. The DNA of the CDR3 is TGTGCCAGCAGGGGCCATGGCTACACCTTC. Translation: CASRGHGYTF.

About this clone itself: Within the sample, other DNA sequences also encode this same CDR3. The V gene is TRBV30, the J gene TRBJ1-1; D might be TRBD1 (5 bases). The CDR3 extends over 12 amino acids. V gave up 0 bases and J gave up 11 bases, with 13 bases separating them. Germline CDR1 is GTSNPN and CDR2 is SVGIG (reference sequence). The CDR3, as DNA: TGTGCCTGGAGTGTACTAAGGGGCGCGGCTTTCTTT. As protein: CAWSVLRGAAFF.

CDR3 sequence reads: CASSLSRQGSGANVLTF. CDR3 in DNA: TGTGCCAGCAGCTTGAGCAGGCAGGGATCTGGGGCCAACGTCCTGACTTTC. The genes are TRBV7-3 and TRBJ2-6, with D possibly TRBD1 on 5 matching bases. With 3 bases removed from V and 1 base from J, the gap between germline ends came to 13 bases. Germline V gene sequence: CDR1 SGHTA, CDR2 FQGTGA. The CDR3 is made up of 17 amino acids.

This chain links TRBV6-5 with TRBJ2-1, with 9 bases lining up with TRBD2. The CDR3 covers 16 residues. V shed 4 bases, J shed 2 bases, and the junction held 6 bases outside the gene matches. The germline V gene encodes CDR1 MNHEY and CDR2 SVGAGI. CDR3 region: CASSSPLAGAYNEQFF. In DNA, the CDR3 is TGTGCCAGCAGTTCTCCCTTAGCGGGGGCCTACAATGAGCAGTTCTTC.

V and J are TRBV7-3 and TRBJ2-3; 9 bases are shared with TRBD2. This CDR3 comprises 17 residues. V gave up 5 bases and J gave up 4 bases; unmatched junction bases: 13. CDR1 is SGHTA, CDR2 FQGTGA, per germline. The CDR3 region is CASSRVGGGAVADTQYF. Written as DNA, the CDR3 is TGTGCCAGCAGCCGGGTCGGCGGGGGGGCGGTGGCAGATACGCAGTATTTT.

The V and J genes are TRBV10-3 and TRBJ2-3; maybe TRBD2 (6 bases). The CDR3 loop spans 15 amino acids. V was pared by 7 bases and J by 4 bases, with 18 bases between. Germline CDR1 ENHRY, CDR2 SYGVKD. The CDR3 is CAITAGQGGPDTQYF. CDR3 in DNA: TGTGCCATCACCGCGGGGCAGGGAGGTCCAGATACGCAGTATTTT.

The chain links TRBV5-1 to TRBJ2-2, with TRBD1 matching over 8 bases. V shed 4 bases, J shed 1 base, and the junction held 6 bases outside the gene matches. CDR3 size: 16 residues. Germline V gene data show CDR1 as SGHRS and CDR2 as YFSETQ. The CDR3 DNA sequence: TGCGCCAGCAGCCGATCAGGGACAGGGAACACCGGGGAGCTGTTTTTT. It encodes CASSRSGTGNTGELFF. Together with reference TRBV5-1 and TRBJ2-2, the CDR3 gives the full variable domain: KAGVTQTPRYLIKTRGQQVTLSCSPISGHRSVSWYQQTPGQGLQFLFEYFSETQRNKGNFPGRFSGRQFSNSRSEMNVSTLELGDSALYLCASSRSGTGNTGELFFGEGSRLTVL.

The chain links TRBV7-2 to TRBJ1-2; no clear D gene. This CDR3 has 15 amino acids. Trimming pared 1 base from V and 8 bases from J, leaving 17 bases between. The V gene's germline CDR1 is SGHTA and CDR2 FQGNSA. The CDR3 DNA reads TGTGCCAGCAGCTTAGTCGTCGAAGGAACGGGGGGCTACACCTTC. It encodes CASSLVVEGTGGYTF.

The CDR3 sequence: CASSGTGTSGGQGGELFF. In DNA form, the CDR3 reads TGTGCCAGCAGCGGAACCGGGACTAGCGGGGGGCAGGGCGGGGAGCTGTTTTTT. This chain connects TRBV9 to TRBJ2-2, with 15 bases fitting TRBD2. The CDR3 contains 18 residues. Looked up from germline, CDR1 is SGDLS and CDR2 is YYNGEE. Trimming at V came to 3 bases and at J to 7 bases, leaving 10 bases not matched to a gene. Based on the CDR3 plus reference TRBV9 and TRBJ2-2, the full variable domain is DSGVTQTPKHLITATGQRVTLRCSPRSGDLSVYWYQQSLDQGLQFLIQYYNGEERAKGNILERFSAQQFPDLHSELNLSSLELGDSALYFCASSGTGTSGGQGGELFFGEGSRLTVL.